This TCR beta chain was recovered during a study of spatial heterogeneity in lung cancer. Study in general: Alpha-chain sequences were consistently detected less often than beta-chain sequences.

This clonotype was detected a few times. Every individual TCR cDNA molecule carried its own unique molecular identifier, which allowed correction of PCR and sequencing errors. TCRdb re-called the 5' RACE reads with MiXCR, one entry per CDR3 protein. The top ten clones hold about 14% of a sample with more than 60,000 distinct CDR3 sequences, roughly 6.4% of them seen once. The time point denotes: sample taken at primary tumor resection. The donors comprised approximately 75 untreated early-stage non-small cell lung cancer patients. No cells were sorted before sequencing. The whole RNA sequenced was extracted from tumor, nontumor lung or frozen PBMC. V was trimmed by 6 bases and J by 4 bases, leaving 12 bases between them. Germline CDR1 and CDR2: SQVTM and ANQGSEA. CDR3 length: 13 amino acids.

The chain carries TRBV29-1 and TRBJ2-2; D may be TRBD2 (5 bases). The clonotype was recovered from a female donor with early-stage non-small cell lung cancer. The starting material was PBMCs, obtained at surgery. The CDR3 bases are TGCAGCGTCAACCGGGGAGCCACCGGGGAGCTGTTTTTT. Translating gives CSVNRGATGELFF.